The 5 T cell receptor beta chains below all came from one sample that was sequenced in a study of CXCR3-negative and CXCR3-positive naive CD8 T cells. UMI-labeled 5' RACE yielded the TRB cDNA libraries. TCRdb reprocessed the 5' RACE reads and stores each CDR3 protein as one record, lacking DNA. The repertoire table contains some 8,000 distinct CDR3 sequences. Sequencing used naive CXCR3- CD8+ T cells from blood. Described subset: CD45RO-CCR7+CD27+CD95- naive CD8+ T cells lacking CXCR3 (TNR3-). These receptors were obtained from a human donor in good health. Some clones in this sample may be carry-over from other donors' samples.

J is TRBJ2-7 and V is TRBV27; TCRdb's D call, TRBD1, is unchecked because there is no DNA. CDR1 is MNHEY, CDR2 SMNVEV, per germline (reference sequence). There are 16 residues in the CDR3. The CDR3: CASSKSSGQGAYEQYF.

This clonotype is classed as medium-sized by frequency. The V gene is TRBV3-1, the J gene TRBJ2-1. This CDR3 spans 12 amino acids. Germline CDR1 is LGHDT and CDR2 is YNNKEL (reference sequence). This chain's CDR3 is CASSPSHNEQFF.

The CDR3 sequence: CASRAAFRENYGYTF. The rearrangement links TRBV28 to TRBJ1-2; TCRdb gives TRBD1 as the D gene, but with no DNA this cannot be confirmed. Germline assignment: CDR1 MDHEN and CDR2 SYDVKM. The CDR3 is 15 residues long.

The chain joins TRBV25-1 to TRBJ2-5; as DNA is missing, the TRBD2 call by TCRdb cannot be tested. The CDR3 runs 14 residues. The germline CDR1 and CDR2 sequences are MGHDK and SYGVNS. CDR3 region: CASSELGLQETQYF.

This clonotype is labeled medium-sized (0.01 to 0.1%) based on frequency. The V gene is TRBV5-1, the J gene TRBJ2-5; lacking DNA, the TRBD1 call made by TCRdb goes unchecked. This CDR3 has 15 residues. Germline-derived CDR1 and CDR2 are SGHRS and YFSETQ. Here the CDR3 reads CASTDSGHFQETQYF.